A selection of T cell receptor beta chains follows, all from one sample in a study of control samples from healthy donors and cancer patients. Produced via immunoSEQ multiplex PCR; TCRdb's table is partial and in-frame only. This listing includes approximately 190,000 clones. The sample was blood. The receptors shown here come from a woman between 25 and 40 years old in good health. CDR3s include the opening cysteine and the closing phenylalanine or tryptophan. The order of the fields is D gene, V gene, J gene, CDR3 DNA, CDR3 protein. The D gene is left open where the match is weak.

TRBD1,TRBV3-1/TRBV3-2,TRBJ1-2,TGTGCCAGCAGCCATGCCCAGACAGGGGCTGGCTACACCTTC,CASSHAQTGAGYTF
NA,TRBV5-1,TRBJ1-4,TGCGCCAGCAGCTTTACGGGGACGGGTAATGAAAAACTGTTTTTT,CASSFTGTGNEKLFF
NA,TRBV6-5,TRBJ2-7,TGTGCCAGCAGTTACGGTAGAGTCTCCTACGAGCAGTACTTC,CASSYGRVSYEQYF
NA,TRBV28,TRBJ2-1,TGTGCCAGCGATGGAGCAGGGGAGTACAATGAGCAGTTCTTC,CASDGAGEYNEQFF
TRBD1,TRBV30,TRBJ2-7,TGTGCCTGGGGACAGGTCGGCTACGAGCAGTACTTC,CAWGQVGYEQYF
TRBD1,TRBV6-5,TRBJ1-3,TGTGCCAGCAGTTACTTAGGGACAGGGGGAAACACCATATATTTT,CASSYLGTGGNTIYF
TRBD1,TRBV28,TRBJ1-1,TGTGTGGGAAGCTCAGGGGGCATGAAAGCTTTCTTT,CVGSSGGMKAFF
NA,TRBV3-1/TRBV3-2,TRBJ2-7,TGTGCCAGCAGCCAAGAATTAGCGGTCTCCTACGAGCAGTACTTC,CASSQELAVSYEQYF
NA,TRBV28,TRBJ1-6,TGTGCCAGCAGATTCAAACGCGGCCGTCACTCACCCCTCCACTTT,CASRFKRGRHSPLHF
NA,TRBV7-8,TRBJ1-5,TGTGCCAGCAGCTTAGGGGGGGGCGCCGGCAATCAGCCCCAGCATTTT,CASSLGGGAGNQPQHF
NA,TRBV4-2,TRBJ1-2,TGTGCCAGCAGCCAAGCTGGCCCAAACTATGGCTACACCTTC,CASSQAGPNYGYTF
NA,TRBV20-1,TRBJ1-1,TGCAGTGCAATGACAGCTTTAGCTTTCTTT,CSAMTALAFF
TRBD2,TRBV28,TRBJ2-7,TGTGCCAGCAGTTTAACTAGCGGGGCTCTTGATAGCGAGCAGTACTTC,CASSLTSGALDSEQYF
NA,TRBV18,TRBJ2-1,TGTGCCAGCTCACCACAGGAGGAACGCGAGCAGTTCTTC,CASSPQEEREQFF
NA,TRBV5-8,TRBJ1-5,TGTGCCAGCAGCCCCACCGGGACTGCTAATCAGCCCCAGCATTTT,CASSPTGTANQPQHF
NA,TRBV7-2,TRBJ1-1,TGTGCCAGCAGCTTAGCGATCGGGGGCTTTGAAGCTTTCTTT,CASSLAIGGFEAFF
NA,TRBV7-2,TRBJ1-5,TGTGCCAGCAGCTTACAGGGGAATCAGCCCCAGCATTTT,CASSLQGNQPQHF